This TCR beta chain was captured by sequencing in a study of technical replicates of blood from several donors. V was trimmed by 2 bases and J by 2 bases, leaving 13 bases between them. Germline loops: CDR1 SQVTM, CDR2 ANQGSEA. The CDR3 covers 14 residues. Measured with immunoSEQ multiplex PCR; TCRdb has only the in-frame clones, and not every one. The sample has fewer than 100,000 clones; approximately 90% are singletons. This clone turned up a few times. This receptor was taken from a human donor in good health. The J gene is TRBJ2-7, the V gene TRBV29-1; possibly TRBD2 for D (6 bases). Sequenced sample: T cells isolated from PBMCs. CDR3 protein: CSVETGESTYEQYF. The CDR3, as DNA: TGCAGCGTTGAAACGGGGGAGAGCACCTACGAGCAGTACTTC.